Below are 32 T cell receptor beta chains sequenced from a single sample in a study of CD8 T cells in Susac syndrome. Roughly 0.45 to 1 ug RNA was reverse transcribed with random hexamers. Each CDR3 protein gets one entry after TCRdb re-called the immunoSEQ multiplex PCR reads with MiXCR. The sample includes 50,000 to 55,000 distinct CDR3 sequences, around 95% of them seen just once. The specimen sequenced was CD8+ T cells from PBMCs. These receptors were collected from a human donor with Susac syndrome.

The V gene is TRBV30, the J gene TRBJ1-1, with D unresolved. The CDR3 is made up of 12 amino acids. Trimming pared 2 bases from V and 12 bases from J, leaving 16 bases between. CDR1 is GTSNPN, CDR2 SVGIG, per germline (reference sequence). The DNA of the CDR3 is TGTGCCTGGAGTCATTACCGAGGGTTGCCTTTCTTT. Translating gives CAWSHYRGLPFF.

The V and J genes are TRBV4-1 and TRBJ1-5; no reliable D call. CDR1 MGHRA and CDR2 YSYEKL come from the germline V gene. The CDR3 is 15 amino acids. V lost 0 bases to trimming and J lost 5 bases, with 11 bases between them. In DNA form, the CDR3 reads TGCGCCAGCAGCCAAGATGGAAGCAGCTATCAGCCCCAGCATTTT. Its translation: CASSQDGSSYQPQHF.

The sample holds one count of this clonotype. V usage is TRBV15 and J usage is TRBJ1-2; the D gene is possibly TRBD1 (6 bases). Trimming stripped 0 bases from V and 4 bases from J, with 15 bases between. The CDR3 consists of 16 residues. The germline V gene encodes CDR1 LNHNV and CDR2 YYDKDF (reference sequence). In DNA form, the CDR3 reads TGTGCCACCAGCAGAGACGGACAGTCCTGGGGCTATGGCTACACCTTC. This encodes CATSRDGQSWGYGYTF.

The J gene is TRBJ1-2, the V gene TRBV7-3; no clear D gene. This CDR3 contains 13 residues. With 3 bases removed from V and 4 bases from J, the gap between germline ends came to 9 bases. Germline V gives CDR1 SGHTA, CDR2 FQGTGA. The CDR3 region is CASSFSGLYGYTF. DNA for the CDR3: TGTGCCAGCAGCTTTTCTGGCCTCTATGGCTACACCTTC. The full variable domain, its missing parts supplied by reference TRBV7-3 and TRBJ1-2, is GAGVSQTPSNKVTEKGKYVELRCDPISGHTALYWYRQSLGQGPEFLIYFQGTGAADDSGLPNDRFFAVRPEGSVSTLKIQRTERGDSAVYLCASSFSGLYGYTFGSGTRLTVV.

This chain links TRBV13 with TRBJ1-1; D gene uncertain. Germline V gene lookup returns CDR1 PRHDT and CDR2 FYEKMQ (reference sequence). This CDR3 region has 16 residues. V lost 3 bases to trimming and J lost 1 base, with 15 bases between them. DNA of the CDR3: TGTGCCAGCAGCTTCGTAACTCCTGGGGAGAACACTGAAGCTTTCTTT. Translating gives CASSFVTPGENTEAFF.

The chain employs TRBV7-3 and TRBJ2-1; possibly TRBD2 for D (6 bases). Germline values: CDR1 SGHTA, CDR2 FQGTGA. This CDR3 region has 15 residues. V dropped 2 bases and J dropped 2 bases, with 10 bases sitting between them. The CDR3 sequence is CASSLSGTPYNEQFF. CDR3 in DNA: TGTGCCAGCAGCTTATCGGGGACTCCCTACAATGAGCAGTTCTTC.

The genes are TRBV3-1 and TRBJ2-1, with D unresolved. Germline CDR1 and CDR2: LGHDT and YNNKEL (reference sequence). This CDR3 comprises 12 residues. Trimming took 6 bases from V and 7 from J, leaving 10 bases between them. CDR3 nucleotide sequence: TGTGCCAGCAGTATAGTCGGGAATGAGCAGTTCTTC. Amino acids: CASSIVGNEQFF.

This clonotype is a singleton in its sample. The gene calls are TRBV3-1 and TRBJ1-2; 7 bases are a match to TRBD1. The CDR3 consists of 15 residues. J lost 0 bases, V lost 4 bases, and 5 bases had no gene match. Germline V gene data show CDR1 as LGHDT and CDR2 as YNNKEL (reference sequence). The CDR3 coding sequence is TGTGCCAGCAGCCGGGGGACAGCAACTAACTATGGCTACACCTTC. The encoded protein is CASSRGTATNYGYTF.

The genes are TRBV25-1 and TRBJ1-6; 8 bases line up with TRBD1. Germline V gene data show CDR1 as MGHDK and CDR2 as SYGVNS. The CDR3 loop spans 13 amino acids. J gave up 13 bases and V 6 bases, and 8 bases lay outside the gene matches. The CDR3 bases are TGTGCCAGCAGCACCCAGGGGGCTAGCCCCCTCCACTTT. Its translation is CASSTQGASPLHF.

The chain uses TRBV7-9 and TRBJ1-2, with no clear D. V gave up 1 base and J gave up 4 bases, with 10 bases separating them. The V gene's germline CDR1 is SEHNR and CDR2 FQNEAQ (reference sequence). The CDR3 runs 14 residues. CDR3 sequence (DNA): TGTGCCAGCAGCTTAGTCTCAGATTTCTATGGCTACACCTTC. It specifies CASSLVSDFYGYTF.

V is TRBV7-2 and J is TRBJ2-5, with D perhaps TRBD2 (7 bases). V lost 3 bases and J 5 bases, leaving 10 bases between the germline ends. The germline CDR1 and CDR2 sequences are SGHTA and FQGNSA. This CDR3 spans 13 amino acids. The CDR3, as DNA: TGTGCCAGCAGCTTTACGGGGGGCGAGACCCAGTACTTC. Residues: CASSFTGGETQYF.

This rearrangement joins TRBV5-4 to TRBJ1-1; no definite D call. V was pared by 2 bases and J by 4 bases, with 9 bases between. Germline lookup yields CDR1 SGHNT and CDR2 YYREEE (reference sequence). The CDR3 runs to 13 residues. CDR3 bases: TGTGCCAGCAGCTTTCGACCGTTCACTGAAGCTTTCTTT. It codes for CASSFRPFTEAFF. Full variable domain (remainder filled in from reference TRBV5-4 and TRBJ1-1): ETGVTQSPTHLIKTRGQQVTLRCSSQSGHNTVSWYQQALGQGPQFIFQYYREEENGRGNFPPRFSGLQFPNYSSELNVNALELDDSALYLCASSFRPFTEAFFGQGTRLTVV.

This rearrangement joins TRBV3-1 to TRBJ1-2, with 8 bases lining up with TRBD1. This CDR3 has 14 amino acids. Trimming took 4 bases from V and 3 from J; bases not matched to a gene: 4. CDR1 is LGHDT, CDR2 YNNKEL, per germline (reference sequence). The CDR3 spells CASSPMTGDYGYTF. Written as DNA, the CDR3 is TGTGCCAGCAGCCCGATGACAGGGGACTATGGCTACACCTTC. The whole variable domain, filled in from reference TRBV3-1 and TRBJ1-2, reads DTAVSQTPKYLVTQMGNDKSIKCEQNLGHDTMYWYKQDSKKFLKIMFSYNNKELIINETVPNRFSPKSPDKAHLNLHINSLELGDSAVYFCASSPMTGDYGYTFGSGTRLTVV.

This chain connects TRBV10-3 to TRBJ2-7; tentative D call: TRBD2 (6 bases). V lost 0 bases and J 0 bases, leaving 18 bases between the germline ends. The length of the CDR3 is 18 residues. Germline values: CDR1 ENHRY, CDR2 SYGVKD. CDR3 in DNA: TGTGCCATCAGTGAGTCTGTCGGGTCGGGGGATTACTCCTACGAGCAGTACTTC. This gives the protein CAISESVGSGDYSYEQYF.

The chain recombines TRBV4-1 with TRBJ1-5, with 9 bases lining up with TRBD1. CDR1 MGHRA and CDR2 YSYEKL come from the germline V gene. Unmatched junction bases numbered 8, after V lost 2 bases and J lost 6 bases. CDR3 size: 16 residues. The DNA for the CDR3 is TGCGCCAGCAGCCAAAACCCGGGACAGGGCCCTCAGCCCCAGCATTTT. Protein sequence: CASSQNPGQGPQPQHF.

V gene TRBV4-1 combines with J gene TRBJ2-7, with D maybe TRBD1 (7 bases). The CDR3 loop spans 15 amino acids. Trimming shortened V by 1 base and J by 3 bases, and 13 bases separated the two germline ends. Germline V gene lookup returns CDR1 MGHRA and CDR2 YSYEKL. The CDR3 nucleotides read TGCGCCAGCAGCCAAGCAGGGGGGTTGGTCTACGAGCAGTACTTC. It yields the protein CASSQAGGLVYEQYF.

This clonotype was seen a single time. This sequence joins TRBV9 and TRBJ2-6, with D unresolved. This CDR3 has 17 residues. Trimming cost V 0 bases and J 0 bases, with 10 bases left between them. Germline CDR1 and CDR2: SGDLS and YYNGEE. CDR3 sequence (DNA): TGTGCCAGCAGCGTAGGACACGAACGCTCTGGGGCCAACGTCCTGACTTTC. Amino acids: CASSVGHERSGANVLTF.

V gene TRBV6-6 combines with J gene TRBJ2-1; D call uncertain. The V end lost 0 bases, the J end lost 10 bases, and 7 bases lay between the germline ends. The length of the CDR3 is 12 residues. The germline V gene has CDR1 MNHNY and CDR2 SVGAGI (reference sequence). This CDR3 reads CASSYSRSEQFF. For the CDR3, the DNA is TGTGCCAGCAGTTACTCTCGCTCCGAGCAGTTCTTC.

This clonotype was detected once. The chain has TRBV7-9 and TRBJ2-1; the D is unclear. Between the trimmed V and J ends, which lost 4 bases and 4 bases, there was a span of 5 bases. Germline CDR1 SEHNR, CDR2 FQNEAQ (reference sequence). The CDR3 loop spans 12 amino acids. Written as DNA, the CDR3 is TGTGCCAGCAGCTCCATTTACAATGAGCAGTTCTTC. It translates to CASSSIYNEQFF.

The CDR3 DNA reads TGCGCCAGCAGCTTGGCCAAAGGGGGGTTCTCCTACGAGCAGTACTTC. It yields the protein CASSLAKGGFSYEQYF. The chain employs TRBV5-1 and TRBJ2-7; D is perhaps TRBD1 or TRBD2 (6 bases each). The CDR3 is 16 residues long. V lost 0 bases and J lost 0, with 13 bases in between. Germline V gene data show CDR1 as SGHRS and CDR2 as YFSETQ.

The chain links TRBV7-8 to TRBJ1-5; D is unresolved. The germline CDR1 and CDR2 sequences are SGHVS and FQNEAQ. The CDR3 totals 13 residues. V was trimmed by 4 bases and J by 4 bases, leaving 8 bases between them. In DNA, the CDR3 is TGTGCCAGCAGCTCTCAGAGAAATCAGCCCCAGCATTTT. Translating gives CASSSQRNQPQHF.

This chain links TRBV7-6 with TRBJ2-2; no reliable D call. V gave up 1 base and J gave up 6 bases, with 6 bases separating them. Germline CDR1 SGHVS, CDR2 FNYEAQ. The CDR3 covers 13 residues. The CDR3 DNA is TGTGCCAGCAGCTTAGGCCGAGCCGGGGAGCTGTTTTTT. This sequence encodes CASSLGRAGELFF.

This chain joins TRBV6-4 and TRBJ2-3; tentatively, D is TRBD1 (5 bases). CDR3 size: 15 residues. The ends were cut back, 0 bases at V and 0 bases at J, with 7 bases in the middle. The germline V gene encodes CDR1 MRHNA and CDR2 SNTAGT. This CDR3 is CASSDSAGSTDTQYF. The CDR3 nucleotides read TGTGCCAGCAGTGACTCTGCAGGGAGCACAGATACGCAGTATTTT.

J is TRBJ1-4 and V is TRBV7-8, with D hard to call. The CDR3 is 16 amino acids. V was trimmed by 1 base and J by 2 bases, leaving 11 bases between them. Germline loops: CDR1 SGHVS, CDR2 FQNEAQ. Here the CDR3 reads CASSLDRALTNEKLFF. The CDR3 DNA sequence: TGTGCCAGCAGCTTAGATCGGGCGCTTACTAATGAAAAACTGTTTTTT.

V is TRBV7-2 and J is TRBJ2-3, with D tentatively TRBD2 (5 bases). V lost 1 base to trimming and J lost 4 bases, with 12 bases between them. The CDR3 extends over 15 amino acids. CDR1 SGHTA and CDR2 FQGNSA come from the germline V gene. The CDR3 region is CASSLVFGVSDTQYF. CDR3 nucleotide sequence: TGTGCCAGCAGCTTAGTGTTCGGGGTTTCAGATACGCAGTATTTT.

The rearrangement joins TRBV3-1 to TRBJ2-5; 9 bases agree with TRBD2. The CDR3 is 16 amino acids. After removal of 0 bases from V and 4 bases from J, the junction contained 6 bases not matched to a gene. Germline V gene lookup returns CDR1 LGHDT and CDR2 YNNKEL (reference sequence). This CDR3 is CASSQDWGLAGETQYF. The CDR3 region has the DNA TGTGCCAGCAGCCAAGATTGGGGACTAGCTGGAGAGACCCAGTACTTC.

The chain recombines TRBV21-1 with TRBJ2-7; whether TRBD1, the table's D call, matches the DNA was not checked. TRBV21-1 is classified as a pseudogene. This CDR3 spans 15 amino acids. CDR3 nucleotides: TGTGCCAGCAAGGTGGGGCTAACTCCGTACCACGAGCAGTACTTC. Translation gives CASKVGLTPYHEQYF.

This chain joins TRBV12-3 or TRBV12-4 and TRBJ1-2, with D uncertain. CDR3 size: 15 residues. Trimming took off 6 bases at V and 4 bases at J, with 18 bases between the two ends. In nucleotides, the CDR3 is TGTGCCAGCAGCCCCCAGGCCCCGGGGATCTATGGCTACACCTTC. It is translated as CASSPQAPGIYGYTF.

The chain links TRBV20-1 to TRBJ2-7; D ambiguous. This CDR3 has 12 amino acids. Trimming removed 4 bases at V and 4 bases at J, with 11 bases between. Germline CDR1 reads DFQATT; CDR2 reads SNEGSKA (reference sequence). The CDR3 region is CSAMEIEYEQYF. DNA of the CDR3: TGCAGTGCTATGGAAATCGAATACGAGCAGTACTTC.

Only a few counts were recorded for this clonotype. V gene TRBV6-6 combines with J gene TRBJ1-2; D not resolved. The germline V gene encodes CDR1 MNHNY and CDR2 SVGAGI (reference sequence). The ends were cut back, 0 bases at V and 2 bases at J, with 10 bases in the middle. This CDR3 has 15 amino acids. The CDR3 nucleotides read TGTGCCAGCAGTTACTCTGCACAGACAAACTATGGCTACACCTTC. This encodes CASSYSAQTNYGYTF.

The chain joins TRBV9 to TRBJ2-6; 9 bases fit TRBD1. Germline V gene data show CDR1 as SGDLS and CDR2 as YYNGEE. CDR3 length: 22 amino acids. V was pared by 3 bases and J by 0 bases, with 19 bases of the junction left unmatched. Written as DNA, the CDR3 is TGTGCCAGCAGCGATCCCCCCCCTTTTACAGGGGGCGAAAGCTCTGGGGCCAACGTCCTGACTTTC. Translating gives CASSDPPPFTGGESSGANVLTF.

The chain joins TRBV20-1 to TRBJ1-2; D gene uncertain. V was trimmed by 2 bases and J by 7 bases, leaving 5 bases between them. The CDR3 loop spans 10 amino acids. The germline V gene encodes CDR1 DFQATT and CDR2 SNEGSKA (reference sequence). Written as DNA, the CDR3 is TGCAGTGCTAGATTCGGTGGCTACACCTTC. Translation: CSARFGGYTF.